The text below deals with one T cell receptor (beta chain). The repertoire was sequenced with immunoSEQ multiplex PCR; TCRdb's copy has only in-frame clones and lacks some. The top ten clones hold over 1.5% of a sample with about 400,000 clones, roughly 90% of them seen once. The source of the sample is a study of Ad26.COV2.S vaccination and SARS-CoV-2 variants. As to treatment: some 20 received Ad26.COV2.S at low or high dose, single or two shots; roughly five received placebo; per-sample allocation not given. Sampling occurred on day 63 after the first vaccine or placebo injection. The source was peripheral blood, collected in a trial of Ad26.COV2.S vaccine versus placebo. The clonotype originates from a person aged 18 to 65 who received the Ad26.COV2.S COVID-19 vaccine or a placebo.

This CDR3 reads CASSRSLPGQGADEQFF. The CDR3 bases are TGTGCCAGCAGCCGGAGCCTTCCGGGACAGGGGGCGGATGAGCAGTTCTTC. The J gene is TRBJ2-1, the V gene TRBV3-1 (or the pseudogene TRBV3-2), with TRBD1 identical over 12 bases. Germline V lookup: CDR1 LGHDT, CDR2 YNNKEL (reference sequence). V trimming: 4 bases; J trimming: 8 bases; junction bases outside the gene matches: 12. The CDR3 loop spans 17 amino acids.